There are a few counts of the clone carrying this T cell receptor beta chain. Its antigen is not identified. The sample is drawn from a study of post-analysis software for immune sequencing data. About the research overall: Relapsing-remitting, secondary progressive and progressive-relapsing courses of multiple sclerosis were included.

Study conclusions and caveats: F measure grouped same-batch samples tightly together. Controls showed lower frequencies than patients for five TRBV segments, and TRBV5-6, TRBV5-1 and TRBV20-1 were among these.

There are 15 residues in the CDR3. The V end lost 6 bases, the J end lost 4 bases, and 15 bases lay between the germline ends. TCR beta cDNA libraries included unique molecular identifiers. Each batch of about 0.85 to 10 million T cells produced some 500,000 cDNA molecules. TCRdb re-analysed the PCR reads in MiXCR, keeping a single row per CDR3 protein. Among 700,000 to 800,000 distinct CDR3 sequences listed, 30% were seen once. This chain links TRBV12-3 or TRBV12-4 with TRBJ2-2; D might be TRBD1 (6 bases). The source of this sequence is a girl between 10 and 17 years old with multiple sclerosis. Material: blood. Here the CDR3 reads CASRQGHQSTGELFF. In nucleotides, the CDR3 is TGTGCCAGCAGGCAGGGACACCAAAGCACCGGGGAGCTGTTTTTT.